The count of the clone carrying this TCR beta chain is one. The data were produced by immunoSEQ multiplex PCR, yet TCRdb's version contains in-frame clones alone and is incomplete. The sample shows about 400,000 clones, around 90% of them seen only once. The entry originates in a study of blood T cell repertoires in COVID-19. The wider study: Specimens from acute and convalescent COVID-19 originated in the United States, Italy and Spain. T cells, B-cell-depleted T cells, or PBMCs provided the cDNA or gDNA that served as material.

Germline lookup yields CDR1 MNHEY and CDR2 SMNVEV (reference sequence). The CDR3 loop spans 16 amino acids. V was pared by 5 bases and J by 2 bases, with 17 bases between. Sequenced sample: peripheral blood. The TCR originated in a middle-aged man with acute or convalescent COVID-19. This rearrangement joins TRBV27 to TRBJ2-3, with D perhaps matching TRBD2 (6 bases). CDR3 sequence reads: CASSKGLKLATDTQYF. The CDR3 DNA reads as TGTGCCAGCAGTAAAGGACTAAAGTTGGCCACAGATACGCAGTATTTT.